Below, 32 T cell receptor beta chains from the same sample are listed, as sequenced in a study of blood T cell repertoires in COVID-19. Clones were sequenced by immunoSEQ multiplex PCR, and TCRdb holds only the in-frame ones, with some missing. The sample holds 310,000 or so clones, more than 70% seen once. Sequenced input: peripheral blood. The receptors derive from a woman aged 45-59 years with acute or convalescent COVID-19.

The CDR3 protein is CASSFAGRGDEQFF. The CDR3 DNA reads TGCGCCAGCAGCTTTGCGGGAAGAGGCGATGAGCAGTTCTTC. V gene TRBV5-1 combines with J gene TRBJ2-1; possibly TRBD2 for D (6 bases). CDR1 SGHRS and CDR2 YFSETQ come from the germline V gene. Trimming cost V 2 bases and J 8 bases, with 14 bases left between them. The CDR3 is 14 amino acids.

The chain uses TRBV19 and TRBJ1-3; perhaps TRBD1 as D (6 bases). Germline lookup yields CDR1 LNHDA and CDR2 SQIVND (reference sequence). The CDR3 has 19 amino acids. The V end lost 6 bases, the J end lost 0 bases, and 24 bases lay between the germline ends. CDR3 in amino acids: CASRNYRASVKVSGNTIYF. The CDR3 DNA reads as TGTGCCAGTAGGAACTACAGGGCCTCGGTCAAAGTCTCTGGAAACACCATATATTTT.

Here the CDR3 DNA reads TGTGCCAGCAGTTACTCTCCGTCAGGGGAGAATGAAAAACTGTTTTTT. Translation gives CASSYSPSGENEKLFF. The chain links TRBV6-6 to TRBJ1-4; D possibly corresponds to TRBD1 (6 bases). Trimming shortened V by 0 bases and J by 5 bases, and 13 bases separated the two germline ends. The germline gives CDR1 MNHNY, CDR2 SVGAGI (reference sequence). This CDR3 has 16 residues.

Comments on this clone: The same CDR3 arises from other DNA sequences in this sample as well. The chain has TRBV28 and TRBJ2-7, with 8 bases lining up with TRBD1. The V gene end was trimmed by 2 bases and the J gene end by 5 bases; junction bases not matched to a gene: 8. The CDR3 length is 15 residues. Germline lookup yields CDR1 MDHEN and CDR2 SYDVKM. CDR3 DNA sequence: TGTGCCAGCAGTTTACCAGGGACAGGTAGCCACGAGCAGTACTTC. Encoded protein: CASSLPGTGSHEQYF.

The chain carries TRBV20-1 and TRBJ1-1; a possible D gene is TRBD1 (5 bases). The CDR3 has 14 residues. V gave up 3 bases and J gave up 5 bases, with 16 bases separating them. Germline V gene sequence: CDR1 DFQATT, CDR2 SNEGSKA (reference sequence). CDR3 sequence reads: CSASNRGVGTEAFF. DNA for the CDR3: TGCAGTGCTAGTAATAGGGGCGTCGGGACTGAAGCTTTCTTT.

J is TRBJ2-7 and V is TRBV9; tentative D call: TRBD2 (6 bases). V shed 0 bases and J shed 4 bases, with 11 bases lying between them. CDR3 size: 14 residues. CDR1 is SGDLS, CDR2 YYNGEE, per germline. The CDR3 DNA reads TGTGCCAGCAGCGTAGAAGGGACTTCTTACGAGCAGTACTTC. Its protein is CASSVEGTSYEQYF.

This clone appeared once. The chain carries TRBV24-1 and TRBJ2-1; possibly TRBD2 for D (7 bases). The CDR3 is 16 amino acids. The V gene lost 7 bases and the J gene lost 6 bases, with 21 bases spanning the gap. CDR1 is KGHDR, CDR2 SFDVKD, per germline. DNA of the CDR3: TGTGCCACCAGAACCGGGGAGGGGCAGGGGAGCAATGAGCAGTTCTTC. Translating gives CATRTGEGQGSNEQFF.

The rearrangement links TRBV28 to TRBJ1-4; TRBD1 matches at 10 bases. V lost 6 bases, J lost 8 bases, and 9 bases stayed unmatched. CDR3 length: 15 amino acids. CDR1 is MDHEN and CDR2 is SYDVKM in the germline V gene. This CDR3 reads CASRHGGTGVEKLFF. In DNA form, the CDR3 reads TGTGCCAGCAGACACGGCGGGACAGGGGTGGAAAAACTGTTTTTT.

This chain links TRBV4-2 with TRBJ2-1; 9 bases are a match to TRBD1. Looked up from germline, CDR1 is LGHNA and CDR2 is YNFKEQ. Unmatched junction bases numbered 5, after V lost 0 bases and J lost 8 bases. CDR3 length equals 15 residues. CDR3: CASSQDNRGRDEQFF. The CDR3, as DNA: TGTGCCAGCAGCCAAGATAACAGGGGGCGAGATGAGCAGTTCTTC.

This chain joins TRBV7-2 and TRBJ2-2, with TRBD1 matching over 11 bases. CDR1 and CDR2 from the germline V gene are SGHTA and FQGNSA. V was pared by 1 base and J by 6 bases, with 7 bases of the junction left unmatched. This CDR3 has 17 residues. CDR3 nucleotides: TGTGCCAGCAGCTTAGACTCCGGGACAGGGGGAGCCGGGGAGCTGTTTTTT. Protein product: CASSLDSGTGGAGELFF.

V gene TRBV28 combines with J gene TRBJ2-7; tentatively, D is TRBD1 (5 bases). The germline CDR1 and CDR2 sequences are MDHEN and SYDVKM. The CDR3 is 13 residues long. V was cut by 7 bases and J by 6 bases, with 16 bases left in between. The CDR3 bases are TGTGCCAGCACCCTTAAGGGGTTTTTCGAGCAGTACTTC. It codes for CASTLKGFFEQYF.

This chain links TRBV7-6 with TRBJ1-4, with 11 bases aligning to TRBD1. Germline assignment: CDR1 SGHVS and CDR2 FNYEAQ. Trimming took 6 bases from V and 7 from J; bases not matched to a gene: 7. The CDR3 is 15 amino acids. CDR3 nucleotides: TGTGCCAGCAGGGAGGAGGGACAGGGGGTTGAAAAACTGTTTTTT. This sequence encodes CASREEGQGVEKLFF.

The chain couples TRBV11-2 to TRBJ2-2; TRBD2 aligns across 10 bases. Per germline, CDR1 SGHAT and CDR2 FQNNGV. The CDR3 has 15 residues. The junction had 8 bases not matched to a gene; V was cut back by 6 bases and J by 7 bases. CDR3 DNA: TGTGCCAGCAGTCGGTTAGCGGGAGGAATCGGGGAGCTGTTTTTT. This gives the protein CASSRLAGGIGELFF.

The chain has TRBV29-1 and TRBJ1-2; D perhaps matches TRBD1 (6 bases). CDR3 length: 13 amino acids. The germline V and J ends were trimmed by 6 bases and 4 bases, with 15 bases remaining between them. Germline loops: CDR1 SQVTM, CDR2 ANQGSEA. The CDR3 sequence is CSVIEQGIYGYTF. CDR3 DNA: TGCAGCGTAATCGAACAGGGAATCTATGGCTACACCTTC.

This chain joins TRBV6-5 and TRBJ2-3, with a weak D call TRBD2 (6 bases). The germline V gene encodes CDR1 MNHEY and CDR2 SVGAGI. CDR3 length: 14 amino acids. Trimming left V 2 bases short and J 2 bases short, with 8 bases between. CDR3 DNA sequence: TGTGCCAGCAGTTACGGGAGGCACACAGATACGCAGTATTTT. It encodes CASSYGRHTDTQYF.

The chain is built from TRBV18 and TRBJ1-6, with D possibly being TRBD1 (5 bases). This CDR3 comprises 13 residues. CDR1 and CDR2 from the germline V gene are KGHSH and LQKENI. V lost 2 bases and J 14 bases, leaving 13 bases between the germline ends. The CDR3, as DNA: TGTGCCAGCTCACCAGAAGGGAGGGGCACCCTCCACTTT. Protein product: CASSPEGRGTLHF.

The chain carries TRBV7-2 and TRBJ2-7, with D possibly being TRBD1 (6 bases). The CDR3 has 13 amino acids. Trimming shortened V by 1 base and J by 5 bases, and 9 bases separated the two germline ends. CDR1 and CDR2 (germline): SGHTA, FQGNSA. CDR3 DNA: TGTGCCAGCAGCTTAGTAGGGGGACACGAGCAGTACTTC. Translated: CASSLVGGHEQYF.

This chain links TRBV18 with TRBJ2-5; 7 bases agree with TRBD1. The trim removed 4 bases at V and 1 base at J, leaving 3 bases unmatched. This CDR3 spans 14 amino acids. Germline-derived CDR1 and CDR2 are KGHSH and LQKENI. The CDR3 spells CASSLRQGQETQYF. CDR3 DNA: TGTGCCAGCTCACTTAGACAGGGCCAAGAGACCCAGTACTTC.

The chain carries TRBV7-2 and TRBJ2-7, with 7 bases lining up with TRBD2. Germline V gives CDR1 SGHTA, CDR2 FQGNSA. The CDR3 length is 15 residues. V trimming: 1 base; J trimming: 3 bases; junction bases outside the gene matches: 6. The CDR3 region is CASSLVSGGSYEQYF. The CDR3, as DNA: TGTGCCAGCAGCTTAGTCTCCGGCGGGAGCTACGAGCAGTACTTC.

On this clone: The junction departs from germline at one end; a sequencing error may be responsible. This sequence joins TRBV28 and TRBJ2-3, with 12 positions matching TRBD2. Germline V gene data show CDR1 as MDHEN and CDR2 as SYDVKM. There are 11 residues in the CDR3. The CDR3 region is CASGRAREQYF. CDR3 sequence (DNA): TGCGCTAGCGGGAGGGCCCGAGAGCAGTATTTT.

The chain links TRBV11-3 to TRBJ2-2; 11 bases align to TRBD2. The CDR3 is made up of 15 amino acids. V lost 5 bases to trimming and J lost 6 bases; unmatched junction nucleotides: 5. Germline V lookup: CDR1 SGHNT, CDR2 YENEEA. The CDR3 nucleotides are TGTGCCAGCAGCCTACTAGCGGGAGTGGCCGGGGAGCTGTTTTTT. This translates into CASSLLAGVAGELFF.

This rearrangement joins TRBV7-2 to TRBJ1-6; possible D gene TRBD1, 6 bases. The germline V and J ends were trimmed by 2 bases and 6 bases, with 11 bases remaining between them. There are 15 residues in the CDR3. Germline CDR1 and CDR2: SGHTA and FQGNSA. The CDR3 here is CASSLQGIGNSPLHF. CDR3 sequence (DNA): TGTGCCAGCAGCTTACAGGGGATTGGTAATTCACCCCTCCACTTT.

J is TRBJ1-4 and V is TRBV5-5, with 10 bases matching TRBD1. The CDR3 has 14 amino acids. The junction had 6 bases not matched to a gene; V was cut back by 5 bases and J by 8 bases. Looked up from germline, CDR1 is SGHKS and CDR2 is YYEKEE (reference sequence). CDR3 in amino acids: CASSSGTGDEKLFF. As DNA, the CDR3 is TGTGCCAGCAGTTCCGGGACAGGGGACGAAAAACTGTTTTTT.

V usage is TRBV6-5 and J usage is TRBJ2-7, with 9 bases aligning to TRBD1. Germline V gene sequence: CDR1 MNHEY, CDR2 SVGAGI. The CDR3 contains 14 residues. V shed 6 bases and J 3 bases; nucleotides not matched to a gene: 6. The CDR3 DNA reads TGTGCCAGCAGACTGGGACAGGGATACTACGAGCAGTACTTC. Residues: CASRLGQGYYEQYF.

The chain uses TRBV6-5 and TRBJ2-7; TRBD2 is a possible D gene (6 bases). CDR3 length: 13 amino acids. Trimming took 4 bases from V and 4 from J, leaving 11 bases between them. Germline-derived CDR1 and CDR2 are MNHEY and SVGAGI. The CDR3 region is CASSSRELYEQYF. The CDR3 region has the DNA TGTGCCAGCAGTTCCCGGGAGTTGTACGAGCAGTACTTC.

The V and J genes are TRBV7-2 and TRBJ1-2, with D tentatively TRBD1 (5 bases). Trimming left V 5 bases short and J 3 bases short, with 10 bases between. Germline V gene sequence: CDR1 SGHTA, CDR2 FQGNSA. This CDR3 comprises 13 residues. The CDR3 here is CASSRGGYYGYTF. CDR3 coding DNA: TGTGCCAGCAGCCGGGGGGGTTACTATGGCTACACCTTC. Looking up the rest from reference TRBV7-2 and TRBJ1-2 gives the full variable domain: GAGVSQSPSNKVTEKGKDVELRCDPISGHTALYWYRQSLGQGLEFLIYFQGNSAPDKSGLPSDRFSAERTGGSVSTLTIQRTQQEDSAVYLCASSRGGYYGYTFGSGTRLTVV.

J is TRBJ1-3 and V is TRBV28; TRBD1 matches 12 bases. Trimming cost V 5 bases and J 4 bases; bases outside gene matches: 9. CDR1 is MDHEN and CDR2 is SYDVKM in the germline V gene. The CDR3 extends over 17 amino acids. CDR3 sequence reads: CASSPGGTGGFGNTIYF. CDR3 nucleotides: TGTGCCAGCAGTCCGGGAGGGACAGGGGGCTTCGGAAACACCATATATTTT.

This chain uses TRBV7-2 with TRBJ1-4, with D uncertain. Trimming removed 4 bases at V and 4 bases at J, with 13 bases between. CDR1 SGHTA and CDR2 FQGNSA come from the germline V gene. This CDR3 has 15 amino acids. The CDR3 spells CASSSQVLDNEKLFF. In DNA form, the CDR3 reads TGTGCCAGCAGCTCGCAGGTCTTAGATAATGAAAAACTGTTTTTT.

The V gene is TRBV3-1 (or the pseudogene TRBV3-2), the J gene TRBJ2-2, with 11 positions matching TRBD2. The CDR3 loop spans 14 amino acids. Germline CDR1 and CDR2: LGHDT and YNNKEL (reference sequence). V lost 8 bases and J lost 5; bases outside the gene matches: 4. CDR3 in amino acids: CASGLAGRTGELFF. In nucleotides, the CDR3 is TGTGCCAGCGGACTAGCGGGTCGAACCGGGGAGCTGTTTTTT.

Here the CDR3 reads CSVAGTGVSNEQFF. CDR3 in DNA: TGCAGCGTTGCCGGGACAGGGGTTAGCAATGAGCAGTTCTTC. The rearrangement links TRBV29-1 to TRBJ2-1; TRBD1 agrees at 10 bases. The J segment lost 6 bases and the V segment lost 4 bases, leaving 6 bases of the junction unmatched. This CDR3 contains 14 residues. CDR1 is SQVTM and CDR2 is ANQGSEA in the germline V gene.

This chain connects TRBV7-8 to TRBJ2-5; tentative D call: TRBD1 (5 bases). From germline, CDR1 is SGHVS and CDR2 FQNEAQ. Between the trimmed V and J ends, which lost 0 bases and 4 bases, there was a span of 12 bases. The CDR3 has 15 amino acids. The CDR3 protein is CASSLALGQGETQYF. CDR3 DNA: TGTGCCAGCAGCTTAGCATTGGGGCAGGGAGAGACCCAGTACTTC.

The V gene is TRBV5-4, the J gene TRBJ2-7, with 7 bases identical to TRBD1. After removal of 5 bases from V and 3 bases from J, the junction contained 5 bases not matched to a gene. The CDR3 totals 13 residues. Germline V CDR1 and CDR2: SGHNT, YYREEE (reference sequence). CDR3 nucleotide sequence: TGTGCCAGCAGGTCCCGGGACAGCTACGAGCAGTACTTC. Protein: CASRSRDSYEQYF.